The 32 T cell receptor beta chains listed next were all sequenced from one sample in a study of OX40 agonist ivuxolimab in advanced cancers. Produced via immunoSEQ multiplex PCR; TCRdb's table is partial and in-frame only. Here the sample spans 55,000 to 65,000 clones, more than 85% being singletons. Source: CD4+ or CD8+ T cells sorted from blood, taken in a trial of the OX40 agonist ivuxolimab. These TCRs come from an adult with an advanced solid tumor such as melanoma, head and neck, liver or kidney cancer.

The rearrangement links TRBV7-2 to TRBJ2-5, with D possibly being TRBD2 (5 bases). This CDR3 has 14 residues. Trimming shortened V by 6 bases and J by 0 bases, and 11 bases separated the two germline ends. Germline V gene data show CDR1 as SGHTA and CDR2 as FQGNSA. The CDR3, as DNA: TGTGCCAGCAGTCGAACTAGAAACCAAGAGACCCAGTACTTC. Its protein is CASSRTRNQETQYF.

J is TRBJ2-1 and V is TRBV7-2, with TRBD2 identical over 10 bases. This CDR3 is 14 amino acids long. V shed 5 bases, J shed 9 bases, and the junction held 7 bases outside the gene matches. The germline V gene has CDR1 SGHTA and CDR2 FQGNSA. This CDR3 is CASSHGLAGVEQFF. Here the CDR3 DNA reads TGTGCCAGCAGCCACGGGCTAGCGGGAGTTGAGCAGTTCTTC.

The chain recombines TRBV28 with TRBJ2-7, with D unresolved. V shed 6 bases and J shed 2 bases, with 14 bases lying between them. This CDR3 has 14 amino acids. The germline CDR1 and CDR2 sequences are MDHEN and SYDVKM. The CDR3 reads CASSPPGSTYEQYF. For the CDR3, the DNA is TGTGCCAGCAGCCCTCCTGGGTCAACCTACGAGCAGTACTTC.

This clone was seen a handful of times. This CDR3 is CASSPLTGISYNEQFF. The CDR3 nucleotides are TGTGCCAGCAGCCCCTTGACGGGTATATCCTACAATGAGCAGTTCTTC. The chain is built from TRBV7-9 and TRBJ2-1, with D hard to call. The V end lost 5 bases, the J end lost 1 base, and 15 bases lay between the germline ends. Germline V CDR1 and CDR2: SEHNR, FQNEAQ (reference sequence). The CDR3 is 16 amino acids.

This sequence joins TRBV7-2 and TRBJ1-4; TRBD1 agrees at 7 bases. The CDR3 totals 15 residues. The germline gives CDR1 SGHTA, CDR2 FQGNSA. J gave up 3 bases and V 5 bases, and 6 bases lay outside the gene matches. In DNA, the CDR3 is TGTGCCAGCAGCATCCTCGGGACAGCTAATGAAAAACTGTTTTTT. As protein: CASSILGTANEKLFF.

This clone has a single count. The chain uses TRBV29-1 and TRBJ2-5; no clear D. The CDR3 loop spans 12 amino acids. The germline V gene encodes CDR1 SQVTM and CDR2 ANQGSEA. The CDR3 is CSAAFVQETQYF. In DNA, the CDR3 is TGCAGTGCAGCGTTCGTCCAAGAGACCCAGTACTTC.

The chain is built from TRBV5-3 and TRBJ2-7; D unclear. TRBV5-3 is recorded as an ORF, its role being uncertain. The CDR3 consists of 13 residues. Between the trimmed V and J ends, which lost 4 bases and 4 bases, there was a span of 12 bases. CDR3 sequence reads: CARSPCGEYEQYF. DNA for the CDR3: TGTGCCAGAAGCCCCTGTGGAGAATACGAGCAGTACTTC.

V gene TRBV7-6 combines with J gene TRBJ1-3; D ambiguous. Trimming took off 5 bases at V and 0 bases at J, with 11 bases between the two ends. Germline CDR1 reads SGHVS; CDR2 reads FNYEAQ. The CDR3 length is 15 residues. Here the CDR3 reads CASSITPGSGNTIYF. The CDR3 DNA is TGTGCCAGCAGCATCACCCCGGGCTCTGGAAACACCATATATTTT.

The rearrangement uses TRBV7-2 and TRBJ2-3; 12 bases map to TRBD2. The length of the CDR3 is 14 residues. The J segment lost 11 bases and the V segment lost 5 bases, leaving 8 bases of the junction unmatched. Looked up from germline, CDR1 is SGHTA and CDR2 is FQGNSA. CDR3 sequence: CASSNPQLAGGQYF. CDR3 nucleotide sequence: TGTGCCAGCAGCAATCCCCAACTAGCGGGAGGGCAGTATTTT.

The CDR3 nucleotides are TGTGCCAGCAGGGGGAGGGGACTAGCGTTTGAGACCCAGTACTTC. This sequence encodes CASRGRGLAFETQYF. This chain links TRBV2 with TRBJ2-5, with 10 bases that match TRBD2. The germline gives CDR1 SNHLY, CDR2 FYNNEI. The CDR3 covers 15 residues. V lost 6 bases to trimming and J lost 5 bases; unmatched junction nucleotides: 9.

This clone has just one count. This chain connects TRBV19 to TRBJ1-4; D gene uncertain. Germline V gene sequence: CDR1 LNHDA, CDR2 SQIVND (reference sequence). The CDR3 is made up of 15 amino acids. The germline V and J ends were trimmed by 5 bases and 4 bases, with 14 bases remaining between them. CDR3 sequence reads: CASSVQVASNEKLFF. CDR3 DNA: TGTGCCAGTAGTGTCCAGGTGGCGAGTAATGAAAAACTGTTTTTT.

A single count supports this clone. The chain combines TRBV25-1 with TRBJ2-7; 9 positions agree with TRBD1. Germline V lookup: CDR1 MGHDK, CDR2 SYGVNS. V shed 3 bases and J 3 bases; nucleotides not matched to a gene: 6. This CDR3 is 15 amino acids long. CDR3 coding DNA: TGTGCCAGCAGTGATCCGGGACAGGGAGACTACGAGCAGTACTTC. This codes for CASSDPGQGDYEQYF.

V and J are TRBV7-2 and TRBJ1-1, with a weak D call TRBD1 (6 bases). V was pared by 4 bases and J by 1 base, with 7 bases between. Germline loops: CDR1 SGHTA, CDR2 FQGNSA. The CDR3 consists of 13 residues. CDR3 DNA sequence: TGTGCCAGCAGCTCACAGGGGAACACTGAAGCTTTCTTT. It is translated as CASSSQGNTEAFF.

This clone was observed a single time. This chain joins TRBV30 and TRBJ2-5; D uncertain. The V gene's germline CDR1 is GTSNPN and CDR2 SVGIG (reference sequence). The CDR3 consists of 13 residues. V lost 5 bases to trimming and J lost 3 bases, with 13 bases between them. CDR3 region: CAWGSRREETQYF. The CDR3 DNA follows: TGTGCCTGGGGGTCCCGTCGGGAAGAGACCCAGTACTTC.

The chain is built from TRBV5-1 and TRBJ2-2, with D unclear. With 4 bases removed from V and 0 bases from J, the gap between germline ends came to 10 bases. The CDR3 contains 15 residues. Germline V lookup: CDR1 SGHRS, CDR2 YFSETQ. CDR3 loop: CASSPAPTNTGELFF. The CDR3 DNA follows: TGCGCCAGCAGCCCAGCCCCTACGAACACCGGGGAGCTGTTTTTT.

J is TRBJ2-2 and V is TRBV6-5; TRBD1 aligns across 9 bases. CDR1 MNHEY and CDR2 SVGAGI come from the germline V gene. The CDR3 is 13 residues long. Losses at the gene ends were 10 bases for V and 2 bases for J; bases not matched to a gene: 2. CDR3 sequence (DNA): TGTGCCACGGACAGGGGTAACACCGGGGAGCTGTTTTTT. Translating it yields CATDRGNTGELFF.

The rearrangement links TRBV7-9 to TRBJ2-1; 7 bases match TRBD1. The CDR3 covers 15 residues. Germline trimming cut 5 bases from V and 1 base from J; bases unmatched to any gene: 5. Germline values: CDR1 SEHNR, CDR2 FQNEAQ (reference sequence). The CDR3 sequence is CASSLWTGSYNEQFF. The CDR3 nucleotides are TGTGCCAGCAGCCTATGGACAGGATCCTACAATGAGCAGTTCTTC.

The chain couples TRBV6-5 to TRBJ2-5, with a weak D call TRBD1 (5 bases). This CDR3 has 16 amino acids. With 0 bases removed from V and 4 bases from J, the gap between germline ends came to 15 bases. The V gene's germline CDR1 is MNHEY and CDR2 SVGAGI. This CDR3 reads CASSYSGVGPRETQYF. DNA for the CDR3: TGTGCCAGCAGTTACTCAGGGGTCGGACCCCGAGAGACCCAGTACTTC.

V usage is TRBV11-2 and J usage is TRBJ2-7, with D unclear. The CDR3 consists of 15 residues. Germline lookup yields CDR1 SGHAT and CDR2 FQNNGV. V gave up 1 base and J gave up 2 bases, with 12 bases separating them. This CDR3 reads CASSLGNRRTYEQYF. In DNA, the CDR3 is TGTGCCAGCAGCTTAGGAAACAGAAGAACCTACGAGCAGTACTTC.

The CDR3 here is CASSSPGQGGNQPQHF. In nucleotides, the CDR3 is TGTGCCAGTAGCTCCCCGGGACAGGGGGGCAATCAGCCCCAGCATTTT. The chain couples TRBV19 to TRBJ1-5; TRBD1 agrees at 11 bases. CDR1 is LNHDA, CDR2 SQIVND, per germline (reference sequence). After removal of 6 bases from V and 2 bases from J, the junction contained 6 bases not matched to a gene. This CDR3 contains 16 residues.

This clone was detected once. The V gene is TRBV9, the J gene TRBJ2-1; 10 nucleotides align to TRBD2. CDR3 length equals 15 residues. V trimming: 2 bases; J trimming: 8 bases; junction bases outside the gene matches: 7. The germline gives CDR1 SGDLS, CDR2 YYNGEE. CDR3: CASSVSWLAGDEQFF. CDR3 bases: TGTGCCAGCAGCGTGTCTTGGCTAGCGGGAGATGAGCAGTTCTTC.

The chain recombines TRBV5-1 with TRBJ2-3; possibly TRBD1 for D (6 bases). The CDR3 has 14 residues. Trimming pared 5 bases from V and 3 bases from J, leaving 13 bases between. Germline values: CDR1 SGHRS, CDR2 YFSETQ. CDR3 DNA: TGCGCCAGCAGAAGAGAACAGGGAACAGATACGCAGTATTTT. It specifies CASRREQGTDTQYF.

The chain is built from TRBV2 and TRBJ2-1; 13 nucleotides match TRBD2. The J segment lost 0 bases and the V segment lost 8 bases, leaving 7 bases of the junction unmatched. The germline CDR1 and CDR2 sequences are SNHLY and FYNNEI. The CDR3 totals 17 residues. The CDR3 bases are TGTGCCAGCTATGGACTAGCGGGAGCCAGCTCCTACAATGAGCAGTTCTTC. Its translation: CASYGLAGASSYNEQFF.

The V and J genes are TRBV7-3 and TRBJ2-7; TRBD2 matches at 11 bases. The V gene's germline CDR1 is SGHTA and CDR2 FQGTGA. This CDR3 has 15 amino acids. V lost 5 bases to trimming and J lost 2 bases; unmatched junction nucleotides: 5. The CDR3 DNA reads TGTGCCAGCAGCCAACCGACTAGCGGGACCTACGAGCAGTACTTC. This codes for CASSQPTSGTYEQYF.

The chain uses TRBV7-8 and TRBJ1-5, with unresolved D. V shed 5 bases and J shed 4 bases, with 15 bases lying between them. Germline CDR1 and CDR2: SGHVS and FQNEAQ. The CDR3 runs 15 residues. The CDR3 here is CASSTQRASNQPQHF. The CDR3 DNA is TGTGCCAGCAGCACCCAGCGGGCCTCGAATCAGCCCCAGCATTTT.

The chain couples TRBV4-1 to TRBJ2-6; D is ambiguous. The CDR3 runs to 18 residues. Germline CDR1 reads MGHRA; CDR2 reads YSYEKL. Trimming removed 4 bases at V and 5 bases at J, with 21 bases between. In nucleotides, the CDR3 is TGCGCCAGCAGCCGATACTACGAACCACAAAGTCGGGCCAACGTCCTGACTTTC. This codes for CASSRYYEPQSRANVLTF.

The chain combines TRBV9 with TRBJ2-7, with D perhaps matching TRBD1 (6 bases). The CDR3 totals 14 residues. CDR1 and CDR2 (germline): SGDLS, YYNGEE. V lost 3 bases to trimming and J lost 5 bases, with 15 bases between them. The DNA of the CDR3 is TGTGCCAGCAGCGCCTCATCCGGGACAAACGAGCAGTACTTC. This encodes CASSASSGTNEQYF.

V gene TRBV19 combines with J gene TRBJ2-2, with 10 bases matching TRBD2. Germline V CDR1 and CDR2: LNHDA, SQIVND (reference sequence). Losses at the gene ends were 4 bases for V and 4 bases for J; bases not matched to a gene: 6. This CDR3 has 16 amino acids. The CDR3 nucleotides are TGTGCCAGTAGTAGACCTAGCGGGAGTAGCACCGGGGAGCTGTTTTTT. It translates to CASSRPSGSSTGELFF.

The V call is TRBV5-1, the J call TRBJ1-1; 7 positions match TRBD1. V lost 4 bases and J lost 6; bases outside the gene matches: 3. This CDR3 is built from 12 residues. CDR1 SGHRS and CDR2 YFSETQ come from the germline V gene. The CDR3 DNA reads as TGCGCCAGCAGCACCAGGGGGTCTGAAGCTTTCTTT. This sequence encodes CASSTRGSEAFF.

The table lists this clone with a count of one. The chain joins TRBV30 to TRBJ2-7; weak D call: TRBD1 (7 bases). The V end lost 0 bases, the J end lost 2 bases, and 11 bases lay between the germline ends. Germline loops: CDR1 GTSNPN, CDR2 SVGIG (reference sequence). The CDR3 covers 14 residues. CDR3 sequence reads: CAWSVGGTAYEQYF. Written as DNA, the CDR3 is TGTGCCTGGAGTGTAGGCGGGACAGCCTACGAGCAGTACTTC.

Worth noting for this clone: The same CDR3 also results from other DNA sequences found in this sample. The chain couples TRBV7-2 to TRBJ1-1; D possibly corresponds to TRBD1 (6 bases). The CDR3 length is 14 residues. Trimming removed 1 base at V and 0 bases at J, with 6 bases between. Germline CDR1 is SGHTA and CDR2 is FQGNSA. The CDR3 coding sequence is TGTGCCAGCAGCTTAGACAGGGTGAACACTGAAGCTTTCTTT. It specifies CASSLDRVNTEAFF. Complete variable domain (other parts from reference TRBV7-2 and TRBJ1-1): GAGVSQSPSNKVTEKGKDVELRCDPISGHTALYWYRQSLGQGLEFLIYFQGNSAPDKSGLPSDRFSAERTGGSVSTLTIQRTQQEDSAVYLCASSLDRVNTEAFFGQGTRLTVV.

The V call is TRBV1, the J call TRBJ2-7. TRBV1 is a listed pseudogene. The CDR3 has 16 amino acids. The CDR3 DNA follows: TGCACCAGCAGCCAAGATCTGAAACGCCATATCTACGAGCAGTACTTC. Amino acid sequence: CTSSQDLKRHIYEQYF.